This T cell receptor beta chain originates from a study of T cell clones after liver transplantation. About the research overall: TCRbeta sequencing after a pre-transplant mixed lymphocyte reaction identified graft-donor-reactive clones, later tracked in post-transplant blood.

Study-wide findings and caveats: Post-transplant, graft-donor-reactive CD4 TCRbeta sequences in blood dropped significantly in 5 of 8 subjects.

Trimming took 5 bases from V and 3 from J; bases not matched to a gene: 5. This CDR3 has 15 amino acids. The V gene's germline CDR1 is SGDLS and CDR2 YYNGEE. As to this clone: What it binds is unknown. A far larger clone is off by one base, so a read error is likely.

Libraries were prepared by immunoSEQ multiplex PCR; TCRdb keeps only in-frame clonotypes and omits some of them. The sample consists of about 47,000 clones, roughly nine tenths of them appearing once. This TCR came from a human patient who received a liver transplant. The T cells may come from the graft donor. V gene TRBV9 combines with J gene TRBJ2-7; TRBD2 aligns across 13 bases. Sequencing was performed on CD8+ T cells from blood, taken 12 months after liver transplant. CDR3 in amino acids: CASRSGLAGLYEQYF. The CDR3 region has the DNA TGTGCCAGCAGGTCGGGACTAGCGGGACTCTACGAGCAGTACTTC. The full variable domain, completed using reference TRBV9 and TRBJ2-7, is DSGVTQTPKHLITATGQRVTLRCSPRSGDLSVYWYQQSLDQGLQFLIQYYNGEERAKGNILERFSAQQFPDLHSELNLSSLELGDSALYFCASRSGLAGLYEQYFGPGTRLTVT.